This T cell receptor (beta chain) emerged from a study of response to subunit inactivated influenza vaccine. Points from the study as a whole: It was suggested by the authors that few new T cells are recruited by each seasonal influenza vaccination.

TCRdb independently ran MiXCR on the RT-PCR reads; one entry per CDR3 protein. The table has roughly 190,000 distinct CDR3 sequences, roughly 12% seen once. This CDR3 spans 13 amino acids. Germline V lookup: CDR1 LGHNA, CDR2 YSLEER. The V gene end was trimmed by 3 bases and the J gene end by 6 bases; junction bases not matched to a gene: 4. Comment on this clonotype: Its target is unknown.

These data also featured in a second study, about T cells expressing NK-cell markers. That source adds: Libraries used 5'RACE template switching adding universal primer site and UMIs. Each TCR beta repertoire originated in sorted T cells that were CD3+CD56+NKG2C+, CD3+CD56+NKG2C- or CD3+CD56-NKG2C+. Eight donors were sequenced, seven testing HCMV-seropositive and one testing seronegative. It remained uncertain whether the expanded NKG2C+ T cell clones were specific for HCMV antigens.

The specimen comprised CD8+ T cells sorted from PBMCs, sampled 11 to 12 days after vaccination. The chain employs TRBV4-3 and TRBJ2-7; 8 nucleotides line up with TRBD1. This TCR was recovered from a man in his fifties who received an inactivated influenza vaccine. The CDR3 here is CASSQRTGREQYF. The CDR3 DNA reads TGCGCCAGCAGCCAGAGGACAGGGCGCGAGCAGTACTTC.